These 31 T cell receptor beta chains were all obtained from the same sample, sequenced in a study of T cell repertoires in cytomegalovirus infection. TCRdb reprocessed the reads via MiXCR and lists one record per CDR3 protein. The table shows around 180,000 distinct CDR3 sequences, with approximately 19% occurring only once. The sample taken for sequencing was PBMCs. These receptors came from a human donor in good health (CMV status not recorded). Some clones in this sample may be carry-over from other donors' samples.

This clonotype was recorded at least ten times. The CDR3 protein is CASSLKASGANVLTF. The CDR3 DNA follows: TGTGCCAGCAGCTTAAAGGCTTCTGGGGCCAACGTCCTGACTTTC. The chain is built from TRBV7-6 and TRBJ2-6, with D hard to call. CDR1 and CDR2 from the germline V gene are SGHVS and FNYEAQ. CDR3 length equals 15 residues. V gave up 2 bases and J gave up 1 base, with 6 bases separating them.

This clonotype appeared a few times. The chain links TRBV6-5 to TRBJ2-1; D possibly corresponds to TRBD2 (5 bases). Germline values: CDR1 MNHEY, CDR2 SVGAGI. This CDR3 region has 15 residues. V was trimmed by 2 bases and J by 6 bases, leaving 14 bases between them. CDR3 bases: TGTGCCAGCAGTTACAGGCGGGCCACTGCCAATGAGCAGTTCTTC. Protein sequence: CASSYRRATANEQFF.

At least ten counts were recorded for this clonotype. The chain links TRBV5-4 to TRBJ2-1; 15 bases match TRBD2. This CDR3 comprises 16 residues. The germline V gene has CDR1 SGHNT and CDR2 YYREEE (reference sequence). Unmatched junction bases numbered 9, after V lost 4 bases and J lost 10 bases. As DNA, the CDR3 is TGTGCCAGCAGCACTGGACTAGCGGGAGGGGCGCGGGAGCAGTTCTTC. It encodes CASSTGLAGGAREQFF.

This clonotype occurred a few times. The rearrangement uses TRBV19 and TRBJ2-7, with 8 bases that match TRBD2. The V gene end was trimmed by 10 bases and the J gene end by 3 bases; junction bases not matched to a gene: 5. This CDR3 contains 12 residues. In germline, CDR1 is LNHDA, CDR2 SQIVND (reference sequence). The CDR3 protein is CATTSERYEQYF. The CDR3 DNA follows: TGTGCCACGACTAGCGAGCGCTACGAGCAGTACTTC. Variable domain in full (rest from reference TRBV19 and TRBJ2-7): DGGITQSPKYLFRKEGQNVTLSCEQNLNHDAMYWYRQDPGQGLRLIYYSQIVNDFQKGDIAEGYSVSREKKESFPLTVTSAQKNPTAFYLCATTSERYEQYFGPGTRLTVT.

This clonotype was seen ten or more times. This rearrangement joins TRBV7-2 to TRBJ1-6; perhaps TRBD1 as D (5 bases). The V gene's germline CDR1 is SGHTA and CDR2 FQGNSA. The length of the CDR3 is 13 residues. Trimming pared 1 base from V and 15 bases from J, leaving 13 bases between. Here the CDR3 DNA reads TGTGCCAGCAGCTTAGGCGGGGACCCCCACCTCCACTTT. Amino acid sequence: CASSLGGDPHLHF.

This clonotype was counted a few times. This CDR3 reads CASSLSGFEQYF. For the CDR3, the DNA is TGTGCCAGCAGCCTTAGCGGGTTCGAGCAGTACTTC. The gene calls are TRBV7-9 and TRBJ2-7, with 7 bases that match TRBD2. Unmatched junction bases numbered 4, after V lost 5 bases and J lost 6 bases. CDR1 is SEHNR, CDR2 FQNEAQ, per germline (reference sequence). There are 12 residues in the CDR3.

The chain has TRBV9 and TRBJ2-1, with D unclear. The CDR3 has 14 amino acids. Germline lookup yields CDR1 SGDLS and CDR2 YYNGEE. Trimming stripped 4 bases from V and 10 bases from J, with 18 bases between. The CDR3 region is CASSPAGRPREQFF. The CDR3 region has the DNA TGTGCCAGCAGCCCCGCTGGGCGCCCTAGAGAGCAGTTCTTC.

This clonotype was counted ten times or more. This chain joins TRBV7-2 and TRBJ2-7, with no clear D. The V gene lost 1 base and the J gene lost 3 bases, with 13 bases spanning the gap. Germline V gene lookup returns CDR1 SGHTA and CDR2 FQGNSA. The CDR3 has 15 residues. The CDR3 loop is CASSLGGTDLYEQYF. In nucleotides, the CDR3 is TGTGCCAGCAGCTTAGGGGGAACCGACCTCTACGAGCAGTACTTC.

This clonotype was found many times. The rearrangement joins TRBV7-8 to TRBJ2-1; TRBD1 aligns across 7 bases. CDR3 length: 15 amino acids. Per germline, CDR1 SGHVS and CDR2 FQNEAQ. The ends lost 1 base at V and 9 bases at J; junction bases unmatched: 9. CDR3 residues: CASSLGQGKSSEQFF. The CDR3 DNA reads as TGTGCCAGCAGCTTAGGACAGGGAAAGTCGAGTGAGCAGTTCTTC.

This clonotype was recorded many times. This chain links TRBV7-2 with TRBJ1-5; D uncertain. CDR1 and CDR2 (germline): SGHTA, FQGNSA. CDR3 size: 13 residues. V lost 1 base and J 6 bases, leaving 7 bases between the germline ends. In DNA, the CDR3 is TGTGCCAGCAGCTTAGAAAGGGCTCAGCCCCAGCATTTT. Residues: CASSLERAQPQHF.

This clonotype was seen a handful of times. The chain links TRBV20-1 to TRBJ2-1; D gene unclear. CDR1 DFQATT and CDR2 SNEGSKA come from the germline V gene (reference sequence). This CDR3 contains 15 residues. V lost 8 bases and J 0 bases, leaving 17 bases between the germline ends. The CDR3: CSTAVRVSSYNEQFF. CDR3 coding DNA: TGCAGTACCGCCGTTAGGGTGAGCTCCTACAATGAGCAGTTCTTC.

The chain recombines TRBV6-6 with TRBJ1-6; weak D call: TRBD1 (5 bases). Trimming left V 7 bases short and J 2 bases short, with 12 bases between. The germline gives CDR1 MNHNY, CDR2 SVGAGI (reference sequence). This CDR3 comprises 15 residues. The CDR3 loop is CASILGTAYNSPLHF. CDR3 nucleotides: TGTGCCAGCATCCTAGGGACGGCCTATAATTCACCCCTCCACTTT.

This clonotype was counted between two and nine times. The V call is TRBV5-4, the J call TRBJ2-1; 10 bases align to TRBD2. CDR3 size: 15 residues. Trimming took 2 bases from V and 2 from J; bases not matched to a gene: 1. Germline V gene sequence: CDR1 SGHNT, CDR2 YYREEE (reference sequence). CDR3 residues: CASSLAGGTYNEQFF. The CDR3 bases are TGTGCCAGCAGCTTAGCGGGAGGGACCTACAATGAGCAGTTCTTC.

This clonotype has more than one count but fewer than ten. This chain links TRBV6-2 or TRBV6-3 with TRBJ2-2; D might be TRBD1 (6 bases). Germline V lookup: CDR1 MNHEY, CDR2 SVGEGT. The CDR3 is 14 amino acids. The ends were cut back, 2 bases at V and 4 bases at J, with 8 bases in the middle. The CDR3 coding sequence is TGTGCCAGCAGTTACGAACAGGGCACCGGGGAGCTGTTTTTT. It specifies CASSYEQGTGELFF.

This clonotype was seen more than once but under ten times. The chain employs TRBV4-3 and TRBJ2-1; 11 nucleotides line up with TRBD2. Germline trimming cut 0 bases from V and 7 bases from J; bases unmatched to any gene: 2. This CDR3 has 15 amino acids. In germline, CDR1 is LGHNA, CDR2 YSLEER. The CDR3 bases are TGCGCCAGCAGCCAAGATGGGACTAGCGGAAATGAGCAGTTCTTC. This codes for CASSQDGTSGNEQFF.

This clonotype has a count of ten or more. The junction and the germline gene differ at one end; a read error may be behind it. The chain has TRBV7-7 and TRBJ2-1; TRBD2 matches at 14 bases. CDR3 length: 15 residues. Germline V CDR1 and CDR2: SSHAT, FNYEAQ (reference sequence). CDR3 region: CASSAGLAGVNEQFF. CDR3 coding DNA: TGTGCTAGCAGCGCGGGACTAGCGGGAGTAAATGAGCAGTTCTTC. Full variable domain (rest looked up from reference TRBV7-7 and TRBJ2-1): GAGVSQSPRYKVTKRGQDVTLRCDPISSHATLYWYQQALGQGPEFLTYFNYEAQPDKSGLPSDRFSAERPEGSISTLTIQRTEQRDSAMYRCASSAGLAGVNEQFFGPGTRLTVL.

This clonotype was seen more than once but under ten times. The CDR3 loop reads CASSQVDMGFRGDQYF. The CDR3 nucleotides read TGCGCCAGCAGCCAAGTGGACATGGGGTTTAGAGGGGATCAGTACTTC. J is TRBJ2-7 and V is TRBV4-1; perhaps D is TRBD1 or TRBD2 (5 bases each). The CDR3 loop spans 16 amino acids. Germline-derived CDR1 and CDR2 are MGHRA and YSYEKL. The V and J ends lost 1 base and 10 bases respectively, with 23 bases between them.

A word on this clonotype: A read error is possible here, since a much larger clone lies one base away. The chain carries TRBV12-3 or TRBV12-4 and TRBJ1-6; D not certain. V lost 5 bases and J 1 base, leaving 15 bases between the germline ends. This CDR3 comprises 17 residues. The CDR3 DNA follows: TGTGCCAGCAGTCCCGCCGTGTGGGATTCCTATAATTCACCCCTCCACTTT. This encodes CASSPAVWDSYNSPLHF.

This chain connects TRBV6-1 to TRBJ2-1, with 7 bases aligning to TRBD1. V shed 5 bases, J shed 7 bases, and the junction held 20 bases outside the gene matches. This CDR3 contains 18 residues. Germline CDR1 reads MNHNS; CDR2 reads SASEGT. The CDR3 nucleotides are TGTGCCAGCAGTCCGATCTTACAGGGGACCGGTAGTCTTAATGAGCAGTTCTTC. Amino acids: CASSPILQGTGSLNEQFF.

The chain carries TRBV7-9 and TRBJ2-1; D unclear. V gave up 2 bases and J gave up 8 bases, with 7 bases separating them. Per germline, CDR1 SEHNR and CDR2 FQNEAQ (reference sequence). The length of the CDR3 is 12 residues. The DNA of the CDR3 is TGTGCCAGCAGCTTATTCCCCGATGAGCAGTTCTTC. Translation gives CASSLFPDEQFF.

The chain recombines TRBV7-4 with TRBJ2-7; possibly TRBD1 or TRBD2 for D (5 bases each). Germline V lookup: CDR1 SGHVT, CDR2 SQSDAQ. This CDR3 contains 15 residues. V lost 3 bases and J lost 6, with 18 bases in between. CDR3 sequence (DNA): TGTGCCAGCAGCTTCTCGGGACCCCAAGCCCCCGAGCAGTACTTC. This encodes CASSFSGPQAPEQYF. The whole variable domain, remainder taken from reference TRBV7-4 and TRBJ2-7, is GAGVSQSPRYKVAKRGRDVALRCDSISGHVTLYWYRQTLGQGSEVLTYSQSDAQRDKSGRPSGRFSAERPERSVSTLKIQRTEQGDSAVYLCASSFSGPQAPEQYFGPGTRLTVT.

The rearrangement joins TRBV2 to TRBJ2-1; TRBD2 might be the D (6 bases). Trimming removed 2 bases from V and 2 bases from J, with 19 bases in between. This CDR3 region has 18 residues. The germline CDR1 and CDR2 sequences are SNHLY and FYNNEI. The CDR3 sequence is CASSESPSAIYPYNEQFF. The CDR3 DNA reads as TGTGCCAGCAGTGAAAGTCCTAGCGCAATTTATCCCTACAATGAGCAGTTCTTC.

This clonotype appeared once. The rearrangement joins TRBV11-3 to TRBJ2-7, with D perhaps TRBD2 (6 bases). The J call is in doubt because the DNA end fits TRBJ2-1 better. The germline V gene has CDR1 SGHNT and CDR2 YENEEA. This CDR3 is 16 amino acids long. The CDR3 DNA sequence: TGTGCCAGCAGCTCGGGCTCTCGGGAGTTTTCCTACGAGCAGTTCTTC. This gives the protein CASSSGSREFSYEQFF.

This clonotype was counted a few times. The chain is built from TRBV18 and TRBJ1-5; unclear D gene. Germline V gene data show CDR1 as KGHSH and CDR2 as LQKENI. The CDR3 spans 16 residues. Deletions cut 3 bases from V and 2 bases from J, with 14 bases between. The CDR3: CASSPPLSGGNQPQHF. The CDR3, as DNA: TGTGCCAGCTCACCCCCCTTGTCCGGGGGCAATCAGCCCCAGCATTTT.

The chain uses TRBV7-9 and TRBJ1-6, with a weak D call TRBD1 (5 bases). Trimming cost V 1 base and J 12 bases, with 7 bases left between them. Germline V gene lookup returns CDR1 SEHNR and CDR2 FQNEAQ (reference sequence). There are 12 residues in the CDR3. The CDR3 sequence is CASSLEGRPLHF. The CDR3 DNA reads TGTGCCAGCAGCTTAGAGGGACGACCCCTCCACTTT.

In its sample, this clonotype was seen a few times. This chain uses TRBV12-5 with TRBJ1-1, with D unresolved. The CDR3 contains 12 residues. V dropped 6 bases and J dropped 3 bases, with 8 bases sitting between them. The germline gives CDR1 LGHNT, CDR2 FRNRAP. CDR3 DNA: TGTGCTAGTGGGGTGGGGTACACTGAAGCTTTCTTT. Its protein is CASGVGYTEAFF.

The genes are TRBV20-1 and TRBJ2-3; 11 bases line up with TRBD2. Trimming at V came to 4 bases and at J to 7 bases, leaving 7 bases not matched to a gene. The germline CDR1 and CDR2 sequences are DFQATT and SNEGSKA (reference sequence). The CDR3 loop spans 14 amino acids. Written as DNA, the CDR3 is TGCAGTGCTACGGGACTAGCGGTCTATTATACGCAGTATTTT. It translates to CSATGLAVYYTQYF.

This clonotype was detected many times. The gene calls are TRBV19 and TRBJ2-7; 7 nucleotides match TRBD2. CDR1 is LNHDA, CDR2 SQIVND, per germline (reference sequence). The length of the CDR3 is 15 residues. J was trimmed by 0 bases and V by 6 bases; bases with no gene match: 8. The CDR3 nucleotides are TGTGCCAGTAGCCCGGGGGTAGCGGGCTCCTACGAGCAGTACTTC. It codes for CASSPGVAGSYEQYF.

This sequence joins TRBV2 and TRBJ2-6; 8 nucleotides line up with TRBD1. The CDR3 covers 16 residues. Germline V lookup: CDR1 SNHLY, CDR2 FYNNEI. The J segment lost 3 bases and the V segment lost 6 bases, leaving 7 bases of the junction unmatched. CDR3 nucleotides: TGTGCCAGCAGAGGTGGACAGGGTAGTGGGGCCAACGTCCTGACTTTC. It translates to CASRGGQGSGANVLTF.

This clonotype was picked up a small number of times. The chain recombines TRBV7-9 with TRBJ1-1; D possibly corresponds to TRBD1 (5 bases). Per the germline V gene, CDR1 is SEHNR and CDR2 is FQNEAQ (reference sequence). Trimming stripped 1 base from V and 0 bases from J, with 9 bases between. The CDR3 consists of 15 residues. CDR3: CASSLGQRMNTEAFF. CDR3 bases: TGTGCCAGCAGCTTAGGACAGAGAATGAACACTGAAGCTTTCTTT.

Many counts were recorded for this clonotype. The chain couples TRBV12-5 to TRBJ2-1; a possible D gene is TRBD2 (6 bases). Germline V lookup: CDR1 LGHNT, CDR2 FRNRAP. Trimming took off 4 bases at V and 2 bases at J, with 30 bases between the two ends. The length of the CDR3 is 21 residues. This CDR3 is CASGSQTGTSMFLRTYNEQFF. CDR3 sequence (DNA): TGTGCTAGTGGTTCCCAAACCGGGACTTCAATGTTCCTCCGCACCTACAATGAGCAGTTCTTC. The whole variable domain, remainder taken from reference TRBV12-5 and TRBJ2-1, is DARVTQTPRHKVTEMGQEVTMRCQPILGHNTVFWYRQTMMQGLELLAYFRNRAPLDDSGMPKDRFSAEMPDATLATLKIQPSEPRDSAVYFCASGSQTGTSMFLRTYNEQFFGPGTRLTVL.